These 28 T cell receptor beta chains originate from one sample sequenced in a study of blood T cell repertoires in COVID-19. This table comes from immunoSEQ multiplex PCR, and its TCRdb copy is limited to in-frame clones, with some not included. The sample lists some 180,000 clones, around 90% seen once, with roughly 4.5% in the top ten. The sample taken for sequencing was peripheral blood. All receptors come from a man younger than 35 with COVID-19, enrolled during active disease.

This rearrangement joins TRBV4-2 to TRBJ1-1; TRBD1 is a possible D gene (5 bases). The CDR3 totals 12 residues. Germline assignment: CDR1 LGHNA and CDR2 YNFKEQ. The V end was cut by 0 bases, the J end by 6 bases, with 5 bases between. This CDR3 is CASSQEGAEAFF. The CDR3 DNA is TGTGCCAGCAGCCAAGAAGGGGCTGAAGCTTTCTTT.

V usage is TRBV7-8 and J usage is TRBJ1-6, with D hard to call. Germline V gene lookup returns CDR1 SGHVS and CDR2 FQNEAQ. Trimming took 4 bases from V and 11 from J, leaving 15 bases between them. The CDR3 spans 14 residues. In DNA form, the CDR3 reads TGTGCCAGCAGCTCTCAACTGGTTTTGACACCCCTCCACTTT. Translation: CASSSQLVLTPLHF.

The chain joins TRBV24-1 to TRBJ2-2, with D tentatively TRBD1 (6 bases). Trimming took 7 bases from V and 6 from J, leaving 11 bases between them. The CDR3 runs 13 residues. CDR1 is KGHDR, CDR2 SFDVKD, per germline. The DNA of the CDR3 is TGTGCCACCAGCGAATCAGGGGCCGGGGAGCTGTTTTTT. Its translation: CATSESGAGELFF.

This chain links TRBV5-8 with TRBJ2-1; D might be TRBD2 (6 bases). CDR1 is SGHTS, CDR2 YDEGEE, per germline. With 0 bases removed from V and 8 bases from J, the gap between germline ends came to 9 bases. The CDR3 contains 13 residues. This CDR3 is CASSLAGGHEQFF. The CDR3, as DNA: TGTGCCAGCAGCTTGGCCGGGGGACATGAGCAGTTCTTC. Looking up the rest from reference TRBV5-8 and TRBJ2-1 gives the full variable domain: EAGVTQSPTHLIKTRGQQATLRCSPISGHTSVYWYQQALGLGLQFLLWYDEGEERNRGNFPPRFSGRQFPNYSSELNVNALELEDSALYLCASSLAGGHEQFFGPGTRLTVL.

This clone occurred once. The rearrangement joins TRBV3-1 (or the pseudogene TRBV3-2) to TRBJ2-7; 9 bases are shared with TRBD1. The CDR3 is 15 residues long. Trimming cost V 1 base and J 3 bases; bases outside gene matches: 4. Germline V gene data show CDR1 as LGHDT and CDR2 as YNNKEL (reference sequence). The CDR3 coding sequence is TGTGCCAGCAGCCAAGTAGTGACAGGGGGCTACGAGCAGTACTTC. This encodes CASSQVVTGGYEQYF.

V gene TRBV2 combines with J gene TRBJ2-7, with 10 bases aligning to TRBD2. Per germline, CDR1 SNHLY and CDR2 FYNNEI. V was pared by 5 bases and J by 3 bases, with 1 base of the junction left unmatched. This CDR3 has 13 amino acids. CDR3 sequence reads: CASSRTSGYEQYF. The CDR3 DNA reads as TGTGCCAGCAGTCGGACTAGCGGCTACGAGCAGTACTTC.

V usage is TRBV5-1 and J usage is TRBJ2-5, with 9 nucleotides matching TRBD1. Germline-derived CDR1 and CDR2 are SGHRS and YFSETQ. The J segment lost 6 bases and the V segment lost 3 bases, leaving 15 bases of the junction unmatched. This CDR3 is 17 amino acids long. The CDR3 nucleotides are TGCGCCAGCAGCTCGCCCCTATACTTAGACAGGGGGAAGACCCAGTACTTC. Protein sequence: CASSSPLYLDRGKTQYF.

V usage is TRBV6-6 and J usage is TRBJ2-7; D not resolved. CDR1 is MNHNY and CDR2 is SVGAGI in the germline V gene (reference sequence). The CDR3 is 16 amino acids. Between the trimmed V and J ends, which lost 0 bases and 6 bases, there was a span of 18 bases. In DNA form, the CDR3 reads TGTGCCAGCAGTTACTCTTCCGGAGAGCTCCCGAGCGAGCAGTACTTC. Its protein is CASSYSSGELPSEQYF.

The chain carries TRBV7-9 and TRBJ1-1; D unresolved. V lost 5 bases and J 0 bases, leaving 4 bases between the germline ends. The CDR3 covers 12 residues. Germline loops: CDR1 SEHNR, CDR2 FQNEAQ (reference sequence). The CDR3 is CASSVMNTEAFF. The DNA for the CDR3 is TGTGCCAGCAGCGTCATGAACACTGAAGCTTTCTTT.

This chain joins TRBV29-1 and TRBJ2-1; unclear D gene. Germline V CDR1 and CDR2: SQVTM, ANQGSEA. Trimming pared 6 bases from V and 7 bases from J, leaving 13 bases between. The CDR3 contains 12 residues. The CDR3 sequence: CSVRTQLNEQFF. The CDR3 DNA reads TGCAGCGTCCGAACGCAGTTGAATGAGCAGTTCTTC.

Here the CDR3 DNA reads TGCAGCGTGACAGGGTTGCAAAGAAGCTACGAGCAGTACTTC. Its translation is CSVTGLQRSYEQYF. This rearrangement joins TRBV29-1 to TRBJ2-7; 7 bases are shared with TRBD1. V was pared by 6 bases and J by 3 bases, with 11 bases of the junction left unmatched. Germline V lookup: CDR1 SQVTM, CDR2 ANQGSEA. This CDR3 spans 14 amino acids.

The rearrangement joins TRBV4-1 to TRBJ2-7, with 10 bases lining up with TRBD1. Germline CDR1 is MGHRA and CDR2 is YSYEKL. The CDR3 runs 16 residues. With 3 bases clipped from V and 0 bases from J, the junction kept 5 bases outside the gene matches. The CDR3 nucleotides are TGCGCCAGCAGCCACCCCGGGACAGGGGACTCCTACGAGCAGTACTTC. This encodes CASSHPGTGDSYEQYF.

This chain joins TRBV27 and TRBJ1-6; D is uncertain. Trimming left V 5 bases short and J 1 base short, with 3 bases between. Germline V lookup: CDR1 MNHEY, CDR2 SMNVEV (reference sequence). The CDR3 has 13 residues. CDR3 loop: CASSESYNSPLHF. CDR3 DNA: TGTGCCAGCAGTGAGTCCTATAATTCACCCCTCCACTTT.

As DNA, the CDR3 is TGTGCCAGCAGCTTAGCAAGGGGGACAGGGGGCGCAGAGGCCTACGAGCAGTACTTC. Its translation is CASSLARGTGGAEAYEQYF. J is TRBJ2-7 and V is TRBV7-9, with 12 bases fitting TRBD1. The CDR3 loop spans 19 amino acids. Germline V gene sequence: CDR1 SEHNR, CDR2 FQNEAQ (reference sequence). J lost 2 bases, V lost 0 bases, and 11 bases had no gene match.

The chain carries TRBV27 and TRBJ2-3, with TRBD2 matching over 13 bases. The CDR3 runs 16 residues. After removal of 5 bases from V and 3 bases from J, the junction contained 5 bases not matched to a gene. The germline gives CDR1 MNHEY, CDR2 SMNVEV (reference sequence). The CDR3 region is CASSRLAGGGTDTQYF. The CDR3 DNA follows: TGTGCCAGCAGTCGACTAGCGGGAGGTGGTACAGATACGCAGTATTTT.

This clone occurred once. The chain has TRBV19 and TRBJ1-3; D is possibly TRBD1 (5 bases). Germline loops: CDR1 LNHDA, CDR2 SQIVND (reference sequence). The CDR3 spans 15 residues. With 6 bases removed from V and 3 bases from J, the gap between germline ends came to 15 bases. CDR3 in DNA: TGTGCCAGTAGACAACAGGTCGGCGGTGGAAACACCATATATTTT. This codes for CASRQQVGGGNTIYF.

This clone was seen only once. This chain uses TRBV5-1 with TRBJ1-1, with TRBD1 matching over 8 bases. Germline V gene sequence: CDR1 SGHRS, CDR2 YFSETQ. CDR3 length: 14 residues. The V gene end was trimmed by 0 bases and the J gene end by 5 bases; junction bases not matched to a gene: 3. In DNA form, the CDR3 reads TGCGCCAGCAGCTTGGACAGGGGGAATACTGAAGCTTTCTTT. Translated, it gives CASSLDRGNTEAFF.

V gene TRBV4-2 combines with J gene TRBJ1-1; D is unclear. The germline V gene has CDR1 LGHNA and CDR2 YNFKEQ. V was pared by 1 base and J by 1 base, with 10 bases between. This CDR3 has 15 residues. The CDR3 is CASSQGWGENTEAFF. The CDR3 DNA reads as TGTGCCAGCAGCCAAGGTTGGGGAGAGAACACTGAAGCTTTCTTT.

The DNA of the CDR3 is TGTGCCAGCAGCCGCGACAGGGACATGGACTATGGCTACACCTTC. Its protein product is CASSRDRDMDYGYTF. The chain uses TRBV7-2 and TRBJ1-2; TRBD1 aligns across 7 bases. Germline assignment: CDR1 SGHTA and CDR2 FQGNSA. The CDR3 length is 15 residues. V was pared by 5 bases and J by 3 bases, with 9 bases of the junction left unmatched.

CDR3 in amino acids: CASSFRTGINSPLHF. DNA of the CDR3: TGTGCCAGCAGCTTCAGGACAGGGATTAATTCACCCCTCCACTTT. The chain links TRBV7-6 to TRBJ1-6; 8 nucleotides line up with TRBD1. J lost 6 bases, V lost 3 bases, and 4 bases had no gene match. The CDR3 contains 15 residues. CDR1 is SGHVS, CDR2 FNYEAQ, per germline.

This chain uses TRBV4-1 with TRBJ2-6; the D gene is possibly TRBD2 (6 bases). This CDR3 comprises 17 residues. Deletions cut 3 bases from V and 0 bases from J, with 12 bases between. Germline assignment: CDR1 MGHRA and CDR2 YSYEKL. The CDR3 nucleotides are TGCGCCAGCAGCCAGGGGGGAGGTTACTCTGGGGCCAACGTCCTGACTTTC. Translation: CASSQGGGYSGANVLTF.

The chain recombines TRBV4-3 with TRBJ1-2; D is ambiguous. This CDR3 is built from 13 residues. Per the germline V gene, CDR1 is LGHNA and CDR2 is YSLEER. V lost 1 base, J lost 3 bases, and 6 bases lay in between. CDR3 protein: CASSQGHDYGYTF. In DNA form, the CDR3 reads TGCGCCAGCAGCCAAGGACATGACTATGGCTACACCTTC.

J is TRBJ2-3 and V is TRBV4-1; D perhaps matches TRBD2 (5 bases). Between the trimmed V and J ends, which lost 3 bases and 0 bases, there was a span of 13 bases. CDR3 length: 16 residues. Germline-derived CDR1 and CDR2 are MGHRA and YSYEKL. The CDR3 is CASSQLGLTSTDTQYF. DNA of the CDR3: TGCGCCAGCAGCCAGCTCGGACTCACTAGCACAGATACGCAGTATTTT.

This clone showed up just once. This chain uses TRBV5-5 with TRBJ2-4, with a tentative D call TRBD2 (5 bases). Germline CDR1 and CDR2: SGHKS and YYEKEE (reference sequence). V lost 2 bases to trimming and J lost 6 bases, with 15 bases between them. This CDR3 is 15 amino acids long. CDR3 DNA: TGTGCCAGCAGCTTATCCCCCCGAAGCGGAAACATTCAGTACTTC. Translating it yields CASSLSPRSGNIQYF.

The rearrangement links TRBV6-1 to TRBJ1-2, with D hard to call. The germline V and J ends were trimmed by 4 bases and 0 bases, with 15 bases remaining between them. This CDR3 is 16 amino acids long. CDR1 is MNHNS and CDR2 is SASEGT in the germline V gene. CDR3 coding DNA: TGTGCCAGCAGTGCGCCCGGTCGCTCTTCTAACTATGGCTACACCTTC. Encoded protein: CASSAPGRSSNYGYTF.

The CDR3 DNA is TGTGCCAGCAGGGGGAGGATCAATCAGCCCCAGCATTTT. Protein: CASRGRINQPQHF. The rearrangement uses TRBV2 and TRBJ1-5; no clear D gene. V was trimmed by 6 bases and J by 3 bases, leaving 9 bases between them. Germline loops: CDR1 SNHLY, CDR2 FYNNEI. The CDR3 loop spans 13 amino acids.

The rearrangement links TRBV7-2 to TRBJ1-5; D unresolved. Trimming left V 1 base short and J 5 bases short, with 6 bases between. The germline V gene has CDR1 SGHTA and CDR2 FQGNSA. The CDR3 has 13 residues. The CDR3 region has the DNA TGTGCCAGCAGCTTAGACTTTGATCAGCCCCAGCATTTT. Translating gives CASSLDFDQPQHF.

V gene TRBV4-1 combines with J gene TRBJ2-1; 7 bases line up with TRBD1. This CDR3 is built from 16 residues. Germline loops: CDR1 MGHRA, CDR2 YSYEKL. V lost 1 base, J lost 4 bases, and 7 bases stayed unmatched. In DNA, the CDR3 is TGCGCCAGCAGCCAAGTTCGGGACAGAGAATACAATGAGCAGTTCTTC. This gives the protein CASSQVRDREYNEQFF.